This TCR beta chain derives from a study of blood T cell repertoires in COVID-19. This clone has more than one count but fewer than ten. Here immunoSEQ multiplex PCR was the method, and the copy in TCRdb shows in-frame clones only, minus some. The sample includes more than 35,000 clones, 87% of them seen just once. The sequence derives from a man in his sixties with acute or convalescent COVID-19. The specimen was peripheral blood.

The DNA for the CDR3 is TGTGCCAGTAGGACCACAGGAGATACGCAGTATTTT. This sequence encodes CASRTTGDTQYF. This chain uses TRBV19 with TRBJ2-3, with D possibly matching TRBD1 (5 bases). The CDR3 consists of 12 residues. V lost 6 bases and J lost 5, with 9 bases in between. Germline loops: CDR1 LNHDA, CDR2 SQIVND (reference sequence).